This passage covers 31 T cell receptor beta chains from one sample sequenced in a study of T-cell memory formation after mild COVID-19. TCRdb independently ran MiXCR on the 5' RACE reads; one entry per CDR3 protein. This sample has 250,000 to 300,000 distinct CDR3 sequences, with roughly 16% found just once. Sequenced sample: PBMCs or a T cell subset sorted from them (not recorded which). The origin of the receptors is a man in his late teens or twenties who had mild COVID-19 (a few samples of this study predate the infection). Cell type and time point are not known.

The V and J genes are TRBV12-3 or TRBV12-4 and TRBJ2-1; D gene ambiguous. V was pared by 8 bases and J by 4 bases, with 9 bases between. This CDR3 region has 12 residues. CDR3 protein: CASGPGYNEQFF. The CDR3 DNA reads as TGTGCCAGCGGACCTGGTTACAATGAGCAGTTCTTC.

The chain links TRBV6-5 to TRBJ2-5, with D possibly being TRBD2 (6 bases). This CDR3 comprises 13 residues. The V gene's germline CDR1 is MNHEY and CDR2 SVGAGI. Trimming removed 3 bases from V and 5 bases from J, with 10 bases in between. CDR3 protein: CASSYRDSETQYF. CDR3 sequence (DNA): TGTGCCAGCAGTTATCGGGACTCTGAGACCCAGTACTTC.

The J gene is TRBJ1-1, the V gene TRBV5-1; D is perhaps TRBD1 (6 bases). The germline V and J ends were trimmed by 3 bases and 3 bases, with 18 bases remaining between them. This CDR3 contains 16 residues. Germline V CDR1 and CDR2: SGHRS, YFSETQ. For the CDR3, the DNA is TGCGCCAGCAGCTCGAGCCTTGGGGGGCTGGACACTGAAGCTTTCTTT. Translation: CASSSSLGGLDTEAFF.

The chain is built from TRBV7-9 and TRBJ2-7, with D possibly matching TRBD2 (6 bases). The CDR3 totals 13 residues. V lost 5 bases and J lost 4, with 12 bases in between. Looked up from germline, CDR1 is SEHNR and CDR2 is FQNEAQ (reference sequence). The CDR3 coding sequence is TGTGCCAGCAGCCCTGAGGGGAGGTACGAGCAGTACTTC. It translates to CASSPEGRYEQYF.

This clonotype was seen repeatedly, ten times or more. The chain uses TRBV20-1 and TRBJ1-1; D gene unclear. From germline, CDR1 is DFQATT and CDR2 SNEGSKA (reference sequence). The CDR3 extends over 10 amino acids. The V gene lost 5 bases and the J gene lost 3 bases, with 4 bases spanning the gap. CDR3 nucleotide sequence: TGCAGTGCTGGGGACACTGAAGCTTTCTTT. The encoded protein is CSAGDTEAFF.

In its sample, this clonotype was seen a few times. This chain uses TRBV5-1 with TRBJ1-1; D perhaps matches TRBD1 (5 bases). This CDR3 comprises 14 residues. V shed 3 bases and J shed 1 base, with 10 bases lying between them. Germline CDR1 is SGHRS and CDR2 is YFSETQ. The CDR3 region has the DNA TGCGCCAGCAGCTGGGGACGGGGGAACACTGAAGCTTTCTTT. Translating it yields CASSWGRGNTEAFF.

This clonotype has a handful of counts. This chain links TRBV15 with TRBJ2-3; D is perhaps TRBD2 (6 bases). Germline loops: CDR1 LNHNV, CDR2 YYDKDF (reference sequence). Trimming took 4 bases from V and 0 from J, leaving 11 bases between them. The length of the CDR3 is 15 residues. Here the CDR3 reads CATSKDGTSTDTQYF. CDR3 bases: TGTGCCACCAGCAAGGACGGGACTAGCACAGATACGCAGTATTTT. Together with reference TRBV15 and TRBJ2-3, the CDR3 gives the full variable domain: DAMVIQNPRYQVTQFGKPVTLSCSQTLNHNVMYWYQQKSSQAPKLLFHYYDKDFNNEADTPDNFQSRRPNTSFCFLDIRSPGLGDTAMYLCATSKDGTSTDTQYFGPGTRLTVL.

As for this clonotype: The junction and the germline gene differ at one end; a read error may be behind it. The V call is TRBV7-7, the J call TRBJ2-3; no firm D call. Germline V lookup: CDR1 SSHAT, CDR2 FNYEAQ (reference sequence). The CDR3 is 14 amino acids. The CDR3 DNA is TGTGCTAGCAGCTTGGGTCTAGGGCTAGATACGCAGTATTTT. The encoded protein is CASSLGLGLDTQYF.

The CDR3 DNA is TGCGCCAGCAGCCAAGATACCCGTCGGGGGGGTACCGGGGAGCTGTTTTTT. Protein sequence: CASSQDTRRGGTGELFF. The V call is TRBV4-1, the J call TRBJ2-2, with 8 bases lining up with TRBD2. Germline V CDR1 and CDR2: MGHRA, YSYEKL. With V trimmed by 0 bases and J by 5 bases, 8 bases remained unmatched. The CDR3 is 17 amino acids.

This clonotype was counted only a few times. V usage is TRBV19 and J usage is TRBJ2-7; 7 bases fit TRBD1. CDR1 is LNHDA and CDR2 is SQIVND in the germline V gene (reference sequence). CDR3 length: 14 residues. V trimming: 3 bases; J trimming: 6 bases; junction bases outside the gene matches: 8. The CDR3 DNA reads TGTGCCAGTAGTATCCGGGGACAGCACCTCGAGCAGTACTTC. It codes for CASSIRGQHLEQYF.

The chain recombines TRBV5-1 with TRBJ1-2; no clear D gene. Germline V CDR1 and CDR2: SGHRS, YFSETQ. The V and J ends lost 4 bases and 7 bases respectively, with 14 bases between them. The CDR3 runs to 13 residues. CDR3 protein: CASSREGPGGYTF. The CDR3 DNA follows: TGCGCCAGCAGCCGAGAAGGGCCGGGTGGCTACACCTTC.

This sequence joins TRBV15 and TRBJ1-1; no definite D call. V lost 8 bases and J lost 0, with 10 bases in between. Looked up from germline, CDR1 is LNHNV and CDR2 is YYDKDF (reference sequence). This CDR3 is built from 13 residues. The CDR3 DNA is TGTGCCACCGCGACCCCCATGAACACTGAAGCTTTCTTT. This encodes CATATPMNTEAFF.

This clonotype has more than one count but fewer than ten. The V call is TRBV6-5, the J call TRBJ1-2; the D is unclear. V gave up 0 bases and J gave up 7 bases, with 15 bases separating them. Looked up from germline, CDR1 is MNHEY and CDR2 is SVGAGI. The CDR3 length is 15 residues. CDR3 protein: CASSYSIPNRVGYTF. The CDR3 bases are TGTGCCAGCAGTTACTCGATACCGAACCGGGTTGGCTACACCTTC.

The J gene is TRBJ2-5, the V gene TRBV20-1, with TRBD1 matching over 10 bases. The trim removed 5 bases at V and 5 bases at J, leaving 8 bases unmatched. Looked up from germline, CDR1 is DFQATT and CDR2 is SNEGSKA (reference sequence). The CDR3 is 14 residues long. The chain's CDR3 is CSALTGGAKETQYF. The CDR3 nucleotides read TGCAGTGCTTTGACAGGGGGCGCGAAGGAGACCCAGTACTTC.

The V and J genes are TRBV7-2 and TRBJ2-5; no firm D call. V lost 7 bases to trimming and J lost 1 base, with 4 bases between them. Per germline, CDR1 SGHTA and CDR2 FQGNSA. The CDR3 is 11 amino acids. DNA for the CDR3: TGTGCCAGCATGTCCCAAGAGACCCAGTACTTC. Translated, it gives CASMSQETQYF.

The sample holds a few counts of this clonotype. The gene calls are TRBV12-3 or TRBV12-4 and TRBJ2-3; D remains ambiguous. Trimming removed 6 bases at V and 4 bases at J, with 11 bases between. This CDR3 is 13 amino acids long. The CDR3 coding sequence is TGTGCCAGCAGCCTCCTCTTGGCAGATACGCAGTATTTT. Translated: CASSLLLADTQYF.

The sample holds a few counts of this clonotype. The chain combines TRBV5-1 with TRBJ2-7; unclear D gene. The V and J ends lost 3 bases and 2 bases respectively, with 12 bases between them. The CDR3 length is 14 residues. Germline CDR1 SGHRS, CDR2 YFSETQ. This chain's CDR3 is CASSSEAPTYEQYF. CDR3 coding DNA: TGCGCCAGCAGCTCGGAAGCGCCTACCTACGAGCAGTACTTC.

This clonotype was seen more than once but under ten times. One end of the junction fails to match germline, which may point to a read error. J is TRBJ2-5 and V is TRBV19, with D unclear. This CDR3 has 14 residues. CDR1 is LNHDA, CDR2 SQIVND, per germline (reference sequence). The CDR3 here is CASSTLAVEDTQYF. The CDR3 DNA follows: TGTGCCAGTAGTACTCTGGCTGTGGAAGATACCCAGTACTTC.

The CDR3 region is CASSQGTENTGELFF. The CDR3 DNA sequence: TGTGCCAGCAGCCAAGGGACAGAAAACACCGGGGAGCTGTTTTTT. V is TRBV3-1 and J is TRBJ2-2; D may be TRBD1 (6 bases). Germline V lookup: CDR1 LGHDT, CDR2 YNNKEL (reference sequence). Trimming removed 1 base from V and 2 bases from J, with 8 bases in between. The CDR3 has 15 amino acids.

The DNA of the CDR3 is TGTGCCAGCAGTTACTCCCGCTCTGAAGCTTTCTTT. Residues: CASSYSRSEAFF. V and J are TRBV6-2 or TRBV6-3 and TRBJ1-1; D remains ambiguous. V lost 0 bases, J lost 6 bases, and 5 bases lay in between. The CDR3 runs to 12 residues. Germline CDR1 is MNHEY and CDR2 is SVGEGT.

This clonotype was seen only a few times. This chain's CDR3 is CASSPRGPEDTQYF. DNA for the CDR3: TGCGCCAGCAGCCCCCGCGGCCCCGAGGATACGCAGTATTTT. The rearrangement links TRBV4-1 to TRBJ2-3; D remains ambiguous. The CDR3 contains 14 residues. Between the trimmed V and J ends, which lost 4 bases and 6 bases, there was a span of 14 bases. In germline, CDR1 is MGHRA, CDR2 YSYEKL.

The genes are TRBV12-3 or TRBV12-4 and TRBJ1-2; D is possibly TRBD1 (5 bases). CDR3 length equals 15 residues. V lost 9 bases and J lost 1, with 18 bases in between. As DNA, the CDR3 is TGTGCCAGTGCAACCCTCAGGGCGTATAACTATGGCTACACCTTC. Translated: CASATLRAYNYGYTF.

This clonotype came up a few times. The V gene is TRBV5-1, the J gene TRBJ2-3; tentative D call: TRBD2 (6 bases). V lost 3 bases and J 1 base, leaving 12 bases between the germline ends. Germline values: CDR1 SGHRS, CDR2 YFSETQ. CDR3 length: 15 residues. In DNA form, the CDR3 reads TGCGCCAGCAGCTATGTCGGGAGCGGCACAGATACGCAGTATTTT. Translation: CASSYVGSGTDTQYF.

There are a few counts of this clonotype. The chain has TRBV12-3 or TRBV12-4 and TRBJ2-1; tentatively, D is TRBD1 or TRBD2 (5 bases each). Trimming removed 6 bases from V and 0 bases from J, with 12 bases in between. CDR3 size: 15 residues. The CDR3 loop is CASRGPAPSYNEQFF. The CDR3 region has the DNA TGTGCCAGCAGGGGACCGGCTCCCTCCTACAATGAGCAGTTCTTC.

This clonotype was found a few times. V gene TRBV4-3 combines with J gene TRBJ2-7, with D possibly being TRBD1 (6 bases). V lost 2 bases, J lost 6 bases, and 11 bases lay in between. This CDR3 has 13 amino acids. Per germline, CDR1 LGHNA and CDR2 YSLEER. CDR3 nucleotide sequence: TGCGCCAGCAGCCAAAACAGGGTTGGCGAGCAGTACTTC. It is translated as CASSQNRVGEQYF.

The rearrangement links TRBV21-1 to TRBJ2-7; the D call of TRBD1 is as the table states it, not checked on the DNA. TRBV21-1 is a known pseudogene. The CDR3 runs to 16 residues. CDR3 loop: CASSKVAGTGVFEQYV. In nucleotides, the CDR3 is TGTGCCAGCAGCAAAGTAGCTGGGACAGGGGTATTCGAGCAGTACGTC.

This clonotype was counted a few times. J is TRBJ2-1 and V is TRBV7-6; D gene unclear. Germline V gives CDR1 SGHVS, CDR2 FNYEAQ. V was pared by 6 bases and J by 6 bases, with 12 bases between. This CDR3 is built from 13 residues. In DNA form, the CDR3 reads TGTGCCAGCAGGGATTCCCCTGGCAATGAGCAGTTCTTC. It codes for CASRDSPGNEQFF.

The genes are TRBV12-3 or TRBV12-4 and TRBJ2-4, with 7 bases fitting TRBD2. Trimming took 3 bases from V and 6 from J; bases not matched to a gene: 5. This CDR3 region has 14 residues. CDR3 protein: CASSFGGGVNIQYF. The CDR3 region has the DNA TGTGCCAGCAGTTTTGGGGGGGGAGTAAACATTCAGTACTTC.

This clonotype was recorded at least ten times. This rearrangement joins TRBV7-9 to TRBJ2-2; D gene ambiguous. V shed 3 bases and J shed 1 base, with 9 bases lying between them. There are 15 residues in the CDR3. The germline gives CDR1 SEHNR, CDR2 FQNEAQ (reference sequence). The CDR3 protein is CASSLGTLNTGELFF. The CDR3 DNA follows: TGTGCCAGCAGCTTGGGTACTTTGAACACCGGGGAGCTGTTTTTT.

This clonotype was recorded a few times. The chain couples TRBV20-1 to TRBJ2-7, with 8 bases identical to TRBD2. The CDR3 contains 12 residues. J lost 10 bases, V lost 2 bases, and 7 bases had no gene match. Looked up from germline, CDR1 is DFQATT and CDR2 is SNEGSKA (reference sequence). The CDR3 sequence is CSARSTRGDQYV. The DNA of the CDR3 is TGCAGTGCTAGATCTACGCGGGGGGACCAGTACGTC.

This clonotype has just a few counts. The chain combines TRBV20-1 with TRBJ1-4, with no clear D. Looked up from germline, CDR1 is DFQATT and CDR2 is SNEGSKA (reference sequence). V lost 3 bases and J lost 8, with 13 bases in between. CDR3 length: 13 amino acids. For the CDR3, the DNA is TGCAGTGCTAGTTACGCTTCCCGGGAAAAACTGTTTTTT. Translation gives CSASYASREKLFF.